This T cell receptor (beta chain) was profiled in a study of molecular identifiers for immune sequencing clone quantification. There are 13 residues in the CDR3. V lost 7 bases, J lost 5 bases, and 7 bases stayed unmatched. The bulk TCR libraries were made with methods described before and with listed TCR primers. TCRdb re-derived calls from the PCR reads in MiXCR, one entry per CDR3 protein. Of more than 550,000 distinct CDR3 sequences listed, roughly 25% are singletons. The origin of this receptor is a human donor in good health. Some libraries in this study had Jurkat cell RNA spiked in. Sequencing was performed on naive CD8+ T cells from blood, with Jurkat cell RNA spiked in. The subset: FACS-sorted CD8+CD4-CCR7+CD45RA+ naive T cells. The chain recombines TRBV12-3 or TRBV12-4 with TRBJ2-5; TRBD1 agrees at 7 bases. The CDR3 region has the DNA TGTGCCAGCAAAAAACAGGGGTGGGAGACCCAGTACTTC. It specifies CASKKQGWETQYF.